A single sample gave rise to the 25 T cell receptor beta chains below, sequenced in a study of blood T cell repertoires in COVID-19. Only in-frame clones appear in the TCRdb table, and some are missing; sequencing was by immunoSEQ multiplex PCR. The sample consists of 300,000 to 400,000 clones, roughly 87% of them appearing once. The sequenced material came from peripheral blood. The receptor source for this set is a young man with COVID-19, enrolled during active disease.

In DNA, the CDR3 is TGCGCCAGCAGCCAAGATAGCAGATTCTATGGCTACACCTTC. Its translation is CASSQDSRFYGYTF. The chain combines TRBV4-1 with TRBJ1-2, with D uncertain. This CDR3 region has 14 residues. Trimming left V 0 bases short and J 4 bases short, with 9 bases between. CDR1 MGHRA and CDR2 YSYEKL come from the germline V gene.

This clone was observed a handful of times. The chain couples TRBV19 to TRBJ1-1; D not resolved. The V end lost 3 bases, the J end lost 6 bases, and 14 bases lay between the germline ends. Germline-derived CDR1 and CDR2 are LNHDA and SQIVND (reference sequence). The CDR3 extends over 14 amino acids. CDR3 DNA: TGTGCCAGTAGTATCGACTACGGAGGCGCTGAAGCTTTCTTT. It is translated as CASSIDYGGAEAFF.

The rearrangement uses TRBV30 and TRBJ1-3; the match to TRBD1 covers 7 bases. The CDR3 spans 14 residues. Germline values: CDR1 GTSNPN, CDR2 SVGIG (reference sequence). The junction had 5 bases not matched to a gene; V was cut back by 6 bases and J by 0 bases. The CDR3 sequence: CACLWDSSGNTIYF. In DNA form, the CDR3 reads TGTGCCTGCCTCTGGGACAGCTCTGGAAACACCATATATTTT. The whole variable domain, filled in from reference TRBV30 and TRBJ1-3, reads SQTIHQWPATLVQPVGSPLSLECTVEGTSNPNLYWYRQAAGRGLQLLFYSVGIGQISSEVPQNLSASRPQDRQFILSSKKLLLSDSGFYLCACLWDSSGNTIYFGEGSWLTVV.

This clone came up once. J is TRBJ2-2 and V is TRBV30; 8 nucleotides align to TRBD2. V dropped 3 bases and J dropped 0; count of bases not matched to a gene: 3. This CDR3 is 15 amino acids long. Germline lookup yields CDR1 GTSNPN and CDR2 SVGIG (reference sequence). This CDR3 is CAWRFSGANTGELFF. The CDR3 DNA follows: TGTGCCTGGAGATTTAGCGGGGCGAACACCGGGGAGCTGTTTTTT.

The genes are TRBV7-2 and TRBJ1-6, with 8 bases fitting TRBD1. Losses at the gene ends were 1 base for V and 9 bases for J; bases not matched to a gene: 8. There are 16 residues in the CDR3. Germline CDR1 and CDR2: SGHTA and FQGNSA. CDR3 nucleotide sequence: TGTGCCAGCAGCTTAGACAGGGCAGGGGGCAGTTCACCCCTCCACTTT. Translation: CASSLDRAGGSSPLHF.

In DNA form, the CDR3 reads TGTGCCAGCACCTTAACAGGGGCCAGCTCCTACGAGCAGTACTTC. This codes for CASTLTGASSYEQYF. This chain uses TRBV19 with TRBJ2-7; 7 nucleotides match TRBD1. In germline, CDR1 is LNHDA, CDR2 SQIVND (reference sequence). J gave up 0 bases and V 9 bases, and 11 bases lay outside the gene matches. The CDR3 sequence is 15 residues long.

This chain links TRBV4-2 with TRBJ1-6, with D unresolved. Trimming removed 0 bases at V and 5 bases at J, with 8 bases between. The germline CDR1 and CDR2 sequences are LGHNA and YNFKEQ. CDR3 length: 15 amino acids. Here the CDR3 reads CASSQEGGDNSPLHF. The DNA of the CDR3 is TGTGCCAGCAGCCAAGAAGGCGGGGATAATTCACCCCTCCACTTT.

The chain combines TRBV4-3 with TRBJ2-7; D may be TRBD1 (6 bases). This CDR3 region has 13 residues. The germline gives CDR1 LGHNA, CDR2 YSLEER. Trimming cost V 3 bases and J 0 bases, with 6 bases left between them. CDR3 sequence: CASSQGHSYEQYF. CDR3 coding DNA: TGCGCCAGCAGCCAGGGACACTCCTACGAGCAGTACTTC.

The V gene is TRBV27, the J gene TRBJ2-3; TRBD1 matches 8 bases. The CDR3 sequence is 14 residues long. CDR1 and CDR2 (germline): MNHEY, SMNVEV (reference sequence). Trimming took 5 bases from V and 4 from J; bases not matched to a gene: 5. CDR3 nucleotide sequence: TGTGCCAGCAGTCCCCGACAGGGGTCAGATACGCAGTATTTT. It codes for CASSPRQGSDTQYF.

The rearrangement links TRBV27 to TRBJ1-5; possibly TRBD1 for D (6 bases). This CDR3 is 14 amino acids long. Germline V gene sequence: CDR1 MNHEY, CDR2 SMNVEV (reference sequence). V shed 8 bases and J shed 0 bases, with 11 bases lying between them. The CDR3 spells CASADSFSNQPQHF. The CDR3 bases are TGTGCCAGCGCGGACAGCTTTAGCAATCAGCCCCAGCATTTT.

The V and J genes are TRBV6-5 and TRBJ1-5, with 7 bases aligning to TRBD1. Germline CDR1 is MNHEY and CDR2 is SVGAGI. The CDR3 is made up of 15 amino acids. The junction had 6 bases not matched to a gene; V was cut back by 0 bases and J by 7 bases. CDR3 sequence: CASSYSRQGNQPQHF. In DNA, the CDR3 is TGTGCCAGCAGTTACTCGAGACAGGGTAACCAGCCCCAGCATTTT.

J is TRBJ2-1 and V is TRBV19; TRBD1 might be the D (5 bases). The germline gives CDR1 LNHDA, CDR2 SQIVND (reference sequence). With 5 bases removed from V and 2 bases from J, the gap between germline ends came to 13 bases. The CDR3 covers 15 residues. In DNA form, the CDR3 reads TGTGCCAGTAGTCTCGGACACTCTACCTACAATGAGCAGTTCTTC. Protein product: CASSLGHSTYNEQFF. Complete variable domain (other parts from reference TRBV19 and TRBJ2-1): DGGITQSPKYLFRKEGQNVTLSCEQNLNHDAMYWYRQDPGQGLRLIYYSQIVNDFQKGDIAEGYSVSREKKESFPLTVTSAQKNPTAFYLCASSLGHSTYNEQFFGPGTRLTVL.

The chain carries TRBV9 and TRBJ1-2; TRBD1 might be the D (5 bases). This CDR3 has 14 residues. The germline CDR1 and CDR2 sequences are SGDLS and YYNGEE. With 1 base removed from V and 7 bases from J, the gap between germline ends came to 14 bases. CDR3 sequence (DNA): TGTGCCAGCAGCGTATCACAGGCTTCGTCTGGCTACACCTTC. This codes for CASSVSQASSGYTF.

The chain links TRBV6-5 to TRBJ2-7; 9 nucleotides agree with TRBD1. The CDR3 is 14 residues long. CDR1 MNHEY and CDR2 SVGAGI come from the germline V gene. Trimming took 6 bases from V and 2 from J; bases not matched to a gene: 5. The CDR3 DNA reads TGTGCCAGCAGAACGGGACAGGGCACCTACGAGCAGTACTTC. It specifies CASRTGQGTYEQYF.

The rearrangement uses TRBV6-2 or TRBV6-3 and TRBJ2-5; D is perhaps TRBD2 (6 bases). Germline CDR1 MNHEY, CDR2 SVGEGT. The CDR3 is 14 residues long. V was cut by 5 bases and J by 7 bases, with 17 bases left in between. The CDR3 DNA sequence: TGTGCCAGCAGTCAAGGGACTCCCCTCGGGACCCAGTACTTC. The encoded protein is CASSQGTPLGTQYF.

The genes are TRBV23-1 and TRBJ2-1; D might be TRBD1 (6 bases). TRBV23-1 has ORF status, its function being uncertain. The CDR3 contains 18 residues. Trimming cost V 0 bases and J 7 bases, with 22 bases left between them. This CDR3 reads CASSQSDRLVRCGNEQFF. The CDR3 DNA reads TGCGCCAGCAGTCAATCCGACAGGTTAGTTAGGTGTGGAAATGAGCAGTTCTTC.

The table lists this clone with a count of one. The chain combines TRBV29-1 with TRBJ2-1; 14 bases align to TRBD2. V dropped 5 bases and J dropped 7; count of bases not matched to a gene: 10. Germline V gives CDR1 SQVTM, CDR2 ANQGSEA. The CDR3 is 16 amino acids. CDR3 nucleotides: TGCAGCGTTTTGACTAGCGGGGGGGCCAAAAGGAATGAGCAGTTCTTC. It specifies CSVLTSGGAKRNEQFF.

J is TRBJ1-1 and V is TRBV9; D uncertain. Trimming removed 0 bases from V and 4 bases from J, with 13 bases in between. CDR1 and CDR2 (germline): SGDLS, YYNGEE. This CDR3 comprises 15 residues. For the CDR3, the DNA is TGTGCCAGCAGCGTAGCCGTTAAGGGAGGCACTGAAGCTTTCTTT. Protein product: CASSVAVKGGTEAFF.

The rearrangement joins TRBV10-2 to TRBJ1-5; tentatively, D is TRBD1 (5 bases). Trimming cost V 2 bases and J 1 base, with 9 bases left between them. This CDR3 is built from 15 residues. Germline V gene sequence: CDR1 WSHSY, CDR2 SAAADI. The CDR3 DNA follows: TGCGCCAGCAGTGAGGTCAGGGTAAGCAATCAGCCCCAGCATTTT. Translation gives CASSEVRVSNQPQHF.

V and J are TRBV30 and TRBJ1-1; possibly TRBD1 for D (6 bases). The V gene lost 3 bases and the J gene lost 12 bases, with 20 bases spanning the gap. Germline V CDR1 and CDR2: GTSNPN, SVGIG (reference sequence). The CDR3 runs to 13 residues. In DNA, the CDR3 is TGTGCCTGGAGAACGGGCAGGGGCTCGGGGACTTTCTTT. Translating gives CAWRTGRGSGTFF.

J is TRBJ1-2 and V is TRBV15; tentative D call: TRBD1 (6 bases). Germline loops: CDR1 LNHNV, CDR2 YYDKDF (reference sequence). This CDR3 spans 15 amino acids. V lost 2 bases to trimming and J lost 5 bases, with 15 bases between them. CDR3 nucleotides: TGTGCCACCAGCAGACCCGGACAGATAAGTTATGGCTACACCTTC. This translates into CATSRPGQISYGYTF. Drawing the rest from reference TRBV15 and TRBJ1-2, the complete variable domain is DAMVIQNPRYQVTQFGKPVTLSCSQTLNHNVMYWYQQKSSQAPKLLFHYYDKDFNNEADTPDNFQSRRPNTSFCFLDIRSPGLGDTAMYLCATSRPGQISYGYTFGSGTRLTVV.

This clone was counted only a few times. The chain uses TRBV11-2 and TRBJ1-1; possible D gene TRBD1, 5 bases. V dropped 3 bases and J dropped 1 base, with 12 bases sitting between them. The CDR3 extends over 15 amino acids. Germline V gives CDR1 SGHAT, CDR2 FQNNGV. The CDR3 reads CASSFRDRRNTEAFF. CDR3 sequence (DNA): TGTGCCAGCAGCTTCAGAGACAGACGGAACACTGAAGCTTTCTTT.

This clone was detected only a few times. This chain uses TRBV6-1 with TRBJ2-1, with a weak D call TRBD1 (5 bases). The CDR3 contains 20 residues. The germline V gene encodes CDR1 MNHNS and CDR2 SASEGT. V lost 3 bases, J lost 0 bases, and 24 bases lay in between. The CDR3 protein is CASSDRVYTASTSSYNEQFF. In nucleotides, the CDR3 is TGTGCCAGCAGTGACAGGGTGTACACTGCATCAACGAGCTCCTACAATGAGCAGTTCTTC.

The sample holds a few counts of this clone. The chain combines TRBV5-6 with TRBJ2-7, with D maybe TRBD2 (5 bases). Trimming left V 2 bases short and J 5 bases short, with 11 bases between. The CDR3 length is 13 residues. Germline CDR1 is SGHDT and CDR2 is YYEEEE. CDR3 DNA sequence: TGTGCCAGCAGCTTCCCCGGGGAACACGAGCAGTACTTC. Translation: CASSFPGEHEQYF.

The chain employs TRBV27 and TRBJ1-5, with D possibly being TRBD1 (6 bases). The V and J ends lost 8 bases and 2 bases respectively, with 19 bases between them. The germline V gene has CDR1 MNHEY and CDR2 SMNVEV (reference sequence). The CDR3 has 16 amino acids. This CDR3 reads CASAQVRPGGNQPQHF. CDR3 bases: TGTGCCAGCGCCCAGGTCCGGCCAGGGGGCAATCAGCCCCAGCATTTT.